These 3 T cell receptor beta chains came from one sample sequenced in a study of blood T cells in healthy people across ages. Sample-barcoded 5' priming and a J-beta primer mix drove a second PCR of roughly 6 to 12 cycles. In TCRdb, the 5' RACE reads were re-called with MiXCR into one record per CDR3 protein. The sample carries hundreds of thousands of distinct CDR3 sequences, roughly 20% recorded once. Sequencing input: blood. These receptors were collected from a man between 65 and 85 years old in good health.

This clonotype was recorded at least ten times. The chain carries TRBV7-2 and TRBJ2-4; D not certain. The CDR3 totals 14 residues. The germline V gene encodes CDR1 SGHTA and CDR2 FQGNSA. V dropped 5 bases and J dropped 7 bases, with 15 bases sitting between them. DNA for the CDR3: TGTGCCAGCAGCCCTTCAGTTAATGGTAACATTCAGTACTTC. Translating gives CASSPSVNGNIQYF.

This clonotype has more than one count but fewer than ten. The V and J genes are TRBV12-3 or TRBV12-4 and TRBJ2-5; tentative D call: TRBD2 (6 bases). The tail of the sequence fits TRBJ2-7 better, so the J call may be wrong. This CDR3 has 13 residues. The CDR3 sequence: CASSTGLAYEQYF. For the CDR3, the DNA is TGTGCCAGCAGTACGGGACTGGCCTACGAGCAGTACTTC.

This clonotype was picked up a small number of times. The genes are TRBV7-2 and TRBJ2-5; 7 bases align to TRBD2. Trimming cost V 5 bases and J 5 bases; bases outside gene matches: 14. The CDR3 totals 16 residues. Germline CDR1 SGHTA, CDR2 FQGNSA. The CDR3 loop reads CASSLSLAGGRETQYF. CDR3 DNA: TGTGCCAGCAGCCTCAGTTTAGCGGGCGGGCGGGAGACCCAGTACTTC.